This TCR beta chain was profiled in a study of T cell changes during pregnancy in multiple sclerosis. Clones were sequenced by immunoSEQ multiplex PCR, and TCRdb holds only the in-frame ones, with some missing. The sample gives some 120,000 clones, 85% to 95% of which show up once; under 7% is in the top ten. This CDR3 spans 14 amino acids. Germline lookup yields CDR1 LNHDA and CDR2 SQIVND (reference sequence). The trim removed 7 bases at V and 3 bases at J, leaving 6 bases unmatched. This receptor was obtained from a female donor with multiple sclerosis, enrolled in a pregnancy study. This chain joins TRBV19 and TRBJ2-1; 7 bases align to TRBD2. Here the sequenced sample was peripheral blood, taken before pregnancy. The CDR3 DNA follows: TGTGCCAGTAAGAGTGCTAGCGGCTACAATGAGCAGTTCTTC. Translation gives CASKSASGYNEQFF.